These 29 T cell receptor beta chains came from one sample sequenced in a study of shared clonotypes between healthy human individuals. Libraries were prepared by immunoSEQ multiplex PCR; TCRdb keeps only in-frame clonotypes and omits some of them. In the table there are 500,000 to 550,000 clones, approximately 95% of which are singletons. The specimen was naive CD4+ T cells sorted from blood. Subset reported: CD45RA+ positively selected. All receptors come from a woman under 40 in good health.

The CDR3: CASSRAGQGTYEQYF. For the CDR3, the DNA is TGTGCCAGCAGCCGTGCCGGACAGGGAACCTACGAGCAGTACTTC. V and J are TRBV13 and TRBJ2-5; 8 bases align to TRBD1. The end of the DNA aligns better with TRBJ2-7, so the J call may be wrong. Per the germline V gene, CDR1 is PRHDT and CDR2 is FYEKMQ (reference sequence). This CDR3 is built from 15 residues.

This clone was detected only once. The chain is built from TRBV19 and TRBJ2-2; 13 nucleotides align to TRBD2. The germline CDR1 and CDR2 sequences are LNHDA and SQIVND (reference sequence). Trimming cost V 3 bases and J 4 bases; bases outside gene matches: 11. The CDR3 has 19 residues. The CDR3 loop is CASSMEGTSGILTTGELFF. Here the CDR3 DNA reads TGTGCCAGTAGTATGGAAGGGACTAGCGGGATTCTAACCACCGGGGAGCTGTTTTTT.

The chain is built from TRBV5-1 and TRBJ2-1; D unresolved. Trimming removed 0 bases at V and 3 bases at J, with 13 bases between. This CDR3 is 16 amino acids long. Germline V gene sequence: CDR1 SGHRS, CDR2 YFSETQ. CDR3 DNA: TGCGCCAGCAGCTTGGCCGGCGTGGAGAACTACAATGAGCAGTTCTTC. Amino acids: CASSLAGVENYNEQFF.

The genes are TRBV5-1 and TRBJ1-3, with 8 bases lining up with TRBD1. Germline-derived CDR1 and CDR2 are SGHRS and YFSETQ. V gave up 4 bases and J gave up 4 bases; unmatched junction bases: 7. The CDR3 has 15 amino acids. Here the CDR3 reads CASSAGGEGGNTIYF. The CDR3 DNA is TGCGCCAGCAGCGCAGGGGGCGAAGGAGGAAACACCATATATTTT.

This chain links TRBV28 with TRBJ2-7; 11 nucleotides line up with TRBD1. Germline V lookup: CDR1 MDHEN, CDR2 SYDVKM. This CDR3 has 15 amino acids. Unmatched junction bases numbered 4, after V lost 3 bases and J lost 3 bases. The CDR3 DNA follows: TGTGCCAGCAGTTTTTCCGGGACAGGGGGCTACGAGCAGTACTTC. Residues: CASSFSGTGGYEQYF.

The chain has TRBV19 and TRBJ2-5; 7 bases agree with TRBD1. CDR3 length equals 16 residues. CDR1 and CDR2 (germline): LNHDA, SQIVND (reference sequence). V shed 5 bases, J shed 4 bases, and the junction held 13 bases outside the gene matches. In nucleotides, the CDR3 is TGTGCCAGTAGTGTTACAGGGGTGCGCGGTTTAGAGACCCAGTACTTC. As protein: CASSVTGVRGLETQYF.

V gene TRBV12-1 combines with J gene TRBJ1-6; TRBD1 is the table's D call and was not checked against the DNA. TRBV12-1 is tagged as a pseudogene. This CDR3 has 16 amino acids. CDR3: CASSFDATGYNSPLHF. In nucleotides, the CDR3 is TGTGCCAGCAGCTTTGACGCGACAGGGTATAATTCACCCCTCCACTTT.

The chain combines TRBV4-1 with TRBJ1-2; the D gene is possibly TRBD1 (5 bases). The CDR3 consists of 16 residues. Germline CDR1 reads MGHRA; CDR2 reads YSYEKL. Trimming stripped 2 bases from V and 2 bases from J, with 15 bases between. The CDR3 protein is CASSQPTGRTNYGYTF. Here the CDR3 DNA reads TGCGCCAGCAGCCAACCGACGGGACGGACCAACTATGGCTACACCTTC.

The chain employs TRBV6-6 and TRBJ1-2, with 8 bases fitting TRBD1. Germline assignment: CDR1 MNHNY and CDR2 SVGAGI (reference sequence). Trimming took 2 bases from V and 3 from J; bases not matched to a gene: 5. CDR3 length equals 15 residues. DNA for the CDR3: TGTGCCAGCAGTTACAAGACAGGGGTAGACTATGGCTACACCTTC. This encodes CASSYKTGVDYGYTF.

The chain employs TRBV7-9 and TRBJ1-2, with D perhaps TRBD1 (6 bases). Per germline, CDR1 SEHNR and CDR2 FQNEAQ (reference sequence). V lost 1 base and J 4 bases, leaving 10 bases between the germline ends. The CDR3 loop spans 14 amino acids. The CDR3 is CASSLETGFYGYTF. The CDR3 DNA sequence: TGTGCCAGCAGCTTAGAGACAGGCTTCTATGGCTACACCTTC.

The chain employs TRBV18 and TRBJ1-5; D not resolved. The V gene's germline CDR1 is KGHSH and CDR2 LQKENI. The V end lost 2 bases, the J end lost 0 bases, and 11 bases lay between the germline ends. The CDR3 length is 16 residues. The CDR3 DNA follows: TGTGCCAGCTCACCATCGGGAAACTATAGCAATCAGCCCCAGCATTTT. Protein sequence: CASSPSGNYSNQPQHF.

This chain connects TRBV28 to TRBJ2-7; weak D call: TRBD1 (5 bases). The CDR3 is 15 amino acids. V was pared by 6 bases and J by 1 base, with 16 bases between. Germline CDR1 is MDHEN and CDR2 is SYDVKM. The CDR3 DNA follows: TGTGCCAGCAGAGGATGGCAGGGTAGGTCCTACGAGCAGTACTTC. This sequence encodes CASRGWQGRSYEQYF.

The rearrangement joins TRBV19 to TRBJ1-2, with TRBD1 identical over 8 bases. CDR3 length: 13 residues. The V gene end was trimmed by 10 bases and the J gene end by 4 bases; junction bases not matched to a gene: 8. Germline-derived CDR1 and CDR2 are LNHDA and SQIVND (reference sequence). The DNA of the CDR3 is TGTGCCACTACACGACAGGGGATCTATGGCTACACCTTC. It specifies CATTRQGIYGYTF.

The V call is TRBV2, the J call TRBJ2-7, with TRBD1 identical over 7 bases. Germline-derived CDR1 and CDR2 are SNHLY and FYNNEI. The CDR3 runs 17 residues. J lost 4 bases, V lost 7 bases, and 19 bases had no gene match. This CDR3 is CASTSIGQDLPPYEQYF. The CDR3, as DNA: TGTGCCAGCACATCAATAGGACAGGATCTGCCTCCTTACGAGCAGTACTTC. The full variable domain, rest sourced from reference TRBV2 and TRBJ2-7, is EPEVTQTPSHQVTQMGQEVILRCVPISNHLYFYWYRQILGQKVEFLVSFYNNEISEKSEIFDDQFSVERPDGSNFTLKIRSTKLEDSAMYFCASTSIGQDLPPYEQYFGPGTRLTVT.

This chain uses TRBV4-1 with TRBJ2-1; D call uncertain. Trimming took off 1 base at V and 5 bases at J, with 12 bases between the two ends. Germline CDR1 MGHRA, CDR2 YSYEKL. The length of the CDR3 is 15 residues. The CDR3 bases are TGCGCCAGCAGCCAAGTGGTCGGGCTTGACAATGAGCAGTTCTTC. This translates into CASSQVVGLDNEQFF.

This chain connects TRBV2 to TRBJ2-7; TRBD2 is a possible D gene (6 bases). The germline V and J ends were trimmed by 1 base and 5 bases, with 6 bases remaining between them. Germline CDR1 SNHLY, CDR2 FYNNEI. The CDR3 consists of 12 residues. As DNA, the CDR3 is TGTGCCAGCAGTGAAGGGGGGGACGAGCAGTACTTC. Translated, it gives CASSEGGDEQYF.

There are a few counts of this clone. The genes are TRBV28 and TRBJ1-5, with D unclear. This CDR3 spans 13 amino acids. Germline CDR1 reads MDHEN; CDR2 reads SYDVKM. Trimming stripped 2 bases from V and 5 bases from J, with 7 bases between. CDR3 DNA: TGTGCCAGCAGTTTAAACGGGGATCAGCCCCAGCATTTT. This encodes CASSLNGDQPQHF.

V gene TRBV27 combines with J gene TRBJ2-4; no definite D call. Germline V gene lookup returns CDR1 MNHEY and CDR2 SMNVEV (reference sequence). CDR3 length: 15 residues. Between the trimmed V and J ends, which lost 2 bases and 2 bases, there was a span of 10 bases. This CDR3 reads CASSLLGISKNIQYF. In DNA form, the CDR3 reads TGTGCCAGCAGTTTACTGGGTATCTCCAAAAACATTCAGTACTTC.

CDR3 sequence: CASRQGIGQPQHF. The CDR3 coding sequence is TGTGCCAGCAGACAGGGTATCGGTCAGCCCCAGCATTTT. The chain couples TRBV6-5 to TRBJ1-5; perhaps TRBD1 as D (6 bases). Germline V gene lookup returns CDR1 MNHEY and CDR2 SVGAGI. The V and J ends lost 6 bases and 6 bases respectively, with 12 bases between them. The CDR3 has 13 residues.

CDR3 in amino acids: CASSLSLASTDTQYF. In nucleotides, the CDR3 is TGTGCCAGCAGTTTAAGCCTAGCGAGCACAGATACGCAGTATTTT. The chain recombines TRBV27 with TRBJ2-3, with D maybe TRBD2 (6 bases). The germline V gene has CDR1 MNHEY and CDR2 SMNVEV (reference sequence). V lost 2 bases, J lost 0 bases, and 9 bases lay in between. CDR3 size: 15 residues.

This rearrangement joins TRBV28 to TRBJ2-7; no clear D gene. V lost 9 bases and J 3 bases, leaving 15 bases between the germline ends. The CDR3 spans 13 residues. The germline V gene has CDR1 MDHEN and CDR2 SYDVKM. This chain's CDR3 is CASRKTKDYEQYF. Written as DNA, the CDR3 is TGTGCCAGTAGGAAGACGAAAGACTACGAGCAGTACTTC.

The chain uses TRBV28 and TRBJ1-4; no firm D call. V was cut by 1 base and J by 5 bases, with 17 bases left in between. The germline gives CDR1 MDHEN, CDR2 SYDVKM. The CDR3 spans 17 residues. CDR3: CASSLYTWTRSNEKLFF. The CDR3 DNA reads as TGTGCCAGCAGTTTATATACCTGGACGCGGTCAAATGAAAAACTGTTTTTT. The whole variable domain, remainder taken from reference TRBV28 and TRBJ1-4, is DVKVTQSSRYLVKRTGEKVFLECVQDMDHENMFWYRQDPGLGLRLIYFSYDVKMKEKGDIPEGYSVSREKKERFSLILESASTNQTSMYLCASSLYTWTRSNEKLFFGSGTQLSVL.

The chain is built from TRBV6-1 and TRBJ1-1, with TRBD1 matching 9 bases. Germline lookup yields CDR1 MNHNS and CDR2 SASEGT. This CDR3 region has 15 residues. The junction had 6 bases not matched to a gene; V was cut back by 0 bases and J by 7 bases. The DNA of the CDR3 is TGTGCCAGCAGTGAAGCTCGACAGGGGGTAGGTGAAGCTTTCTTT. Protein product: CASSEARQGVGEAFF.

The genes are TRBV28 and TRBJ1-3; tentatively, D is TRBD1 (5 bases). V lost 5 bases and J 2 bases, leaving 13 bases between the germline ends. CDR1 is MDHEN and CDR2 is SYDVKM in the germline V gene. The CDR3 runs 15 residues. CDR3 amino acids: CASSQGPHAGNTIYF. CDR3 DNA sequence: TGTGCCAGCAGTCAGGGCCCTCATGCTGGAAACACCATATATTTT.

The J gene is TRBJ1-2, the V gene TRBV30, with 7 bases fitting TRBD1. The CDR3 length is 18 residues. The germline gives CDR1 GTSNPN, CDR2 SVGIG (reference sequence). Germline trimming cut 0 bases from V and 2 bases from J; bases unmatched to any gene: 15. The CDR3 DNA follows: TGTGCCTGGAGTGTAGGGGGGGACAGTCAACCCCACAACTATGGCTACACCTTC. It translates to CAWSVGGDSQPHNYGYTF.

The chain recombines TRBV10-1 with TRBJ2-7; 11 nucleotides align to TRBD2. The CDR3 has 16 amino acids. V trimming: 0 bases; J trimming: 0 bases; junction bases outside the gene matches: 1. Germline lookup yields CDR1 WNHNN and CDR2 SYGVQD (reference sequence). CDR3 in amino acids: CASSESGTSGSYEQYF. CDR3 coding DNA: TGCGCCAGCAGTGAGTCCGGGACTAGCGGCTCCTACGAGCAGTACTTC.

The chain has TRBV7-9 and TRBJ2-3; 9 positions match TRBD1. This CDR3 has 16 residues. The V segment lost 4 bases and the J segment 4 bases; nucleotides outside the gene matches: 9. The germline CDR1 and CDR2 sequences are SEHNR and FQNEAQ (reference sequence). The CDR3 DNA follows: TGTGCCAGCAGCTCACTCGGGACAGGGAGCCCAGATACGCAGTATTTT. Protein product: CASSSLGTGSPDTQYF.

The chain has TRBV19 and TRBJ1-2, with 8 bases aligning to TRBD1. Germline CDR1 and CDR2: LNHDA and SQIVND (reference sequence). This CDR3 is 14 amino acids long. Trimming took 8 bases from V and 9 from J; bases not matched to a gene: 14. As DNA, the CDR3 is TGTGCCAGTTCAGAAAACAGGGGGATTACGAGCTACACCTTC. This encodes CASSENRGITSYTF.

V and J are TRBV6-1 and TRBJ2-3, with D possibly matching TRBD1 (6 bases). The germline gives CDR1 MNHNS, CDR2 SASEGT. The V and J ends lost 3 bases and 0 bases respectively, with 10 bases between them. The CDR3 length is 15 residues. CDR3 DNA sequence: TGTGCCAGCAGTGAGGGGGCGGGTAGCACAGATACGCAGTATTTT. Protein: CASSEGAGSTDTQYF.